The 12 T cell receptor beta chains below all came from one sample that was sequenced in a study of TIL therapy for anti-PD-1-resistant metastatic lung cancer. Time point reported: pre-treatment sample, taken before nivolumab and TIL therapy. This was the immunoSEQ v3 assay. Profiling relied on immunoSEQ multiplex PCR, and the TCRdb table lists in-frame clones only, not all of them. The sample records roughly 60,000 clones, 87% being singletons. The sequenced sample was blood, obtained at baseline. These receptors were taken from a person between 25 and 80 years old with non-small cell lung cancer.

The chain joins TRBV11-1 to TRBJ2-1; 8 bases align to TRBD2. CDR1 is SGHAT and CDR2 is FQDESV in the germline V gene (reference sequence). The V gene end was trimmed by 5 bases and the J gene end by 6 bases; junction bases not matched to a gene: 9. The CDR3 covers 15 residues. The DNA of the CDR3 is TGTGCCAGCAGCCCGAAGCGGGAGTGGGGCAATGAGCAGTTCTTC. Protein product: CASSPKREWGNEQFF.

The chain carries TRBV6-5 and TRBJ1-5; tentatively, D is TRBD1 (5 bases). Germline CDR1 reads MNHEY; CDR2 reads SVGAGI. There are 14 residues in the CDR3. V was trimmed by 4 bases and J by 7 bases, leaving 14 bases between them. The CDR3 nucleotides read TGTGCCAGCAGTTTGGGGGGGATAGGGCAGCCCCAGCATTTT. It encodes CASSLGGIGQPQHF.

This clone was detected a few times. The chain uses TRBV5-5 and TRBJ1-6, with D uncertain. The ends were cut back, 4 bases at V and 6 bases at J, with 11 bases in the middle. Germline V gene data show CDR1 as SGHKS and CDR2 as YYEKEE (reference sequence). The CDR3 covers 14 residues. In DNA, the CDR3 is TGTGCCAGCAGCCGGATATCGACTAATTCACCCCTCCACTTT. Translating it yields CASSRISTNSPLHF.

V and J are TRBV2 and TRBJ2-3, with TRBD1 matching 9 bases. This CDR3 is 14 amino acids long. The germline CDR1 and CDR2 sequences are SNHLY and FYNNEI. V gave up 6 bases and J gave up 4 bases; unmatched junction bases: 5. CDR3 sequence: CASSGTGSPDTQYF. The CDR3 DNA reads TGTGCCAGCAGCGGGACAGGGAGCCCAGATACGCAGTATTTT.

The table lists this clone with a count of one. DNA for the CDR3: TGTGCCAGCAGCCTTCGAGACAGGGCTGGAAACACCATATATTTT. Protein: CASSLRDRAGNTIYF. This chain joins TRBV14 and TRBJ1-3; 7 bases map to TRBD1. CDR3 size: 15 residues. V shed 4 bases, J shed 2 bases, and the junction held 5 bases outside the gene matches. Germline assignment: CDR1 SGHDN and CDR2 FVKESK.

This rearrangement joins TRBV14 to TRBJ2-3; D remains ambiguous. This CDR3 has 14 residues. Germline CDR1 and CDR2: SGHDN and FVKESK. V was cut by 0 bases and J by 12 bases, with 16 bases left in between. CDR3 sequence reads: CASSQDIGRAPQYF. CDR3 DNA: TGTGCCAGCAGCCAAGATATCGGGCGCGCGCCCCAGTATTTT. Full variable domain (missing parts from reference TRBV14 and TRBJ2-3): EAGVTQFPSHSVIEKGQTVTLRCDPISGHDNLYWYRRVMGKEIKFLLHFVKESKQDESGMPNNRFLAERTGGTYSTLKVQPAELEDSGVYFCASSQDIGRAPQYFGPGTRLTVL.

The chain is built from TRBV7-9 and TRBJ2-4, with D unresolved. The germline V gene encodes CDR1 SEHNR and CDR2 FQNEAQ (reference sequence). V lost 5 bases, J lost 9 bases, and 8 bases lay in between. The CDR3 loop spans 11 amino acids. CDR3 sequence reads: CASSEKGIQYF. For the CDR3, the DNA is TGTGCCAGCAGCGAAAAGGGCATTCAGTACTTC. Combining the CDR3 with reference TRBV7-9 and TRBJ2-4 gives the whole variable domain DTGVSQNPRHKITKRGQNVTFRCDPISEHNRLYWYRQTLGQGPEFLTYFQNEAQLEKSRLLSDRFSAERPKGSFSTLEIQRTEQGDSAMYLCASSEKGIQYFGAGTRLSVL.

The V gene is TRBV18, the J gene TRBJ1-1; tentative D call: TRBD1 (5 bases). Germline values: CDR1 KGHSH, CDR2 LQKENI. This CDR3 has 13 amino acids. With 2 bases removed from V and 4 bases from J, the gap between germline ends came to 8 bases. The CDR3 nucleotides read TGTGCCAGCTCACCAAGGCAGGGCACTGAAGCTTTCTTT. This translates into CASSPRQGTEAFF.

V gene TRBV10-1 combines with J gene TRBJ1-5; 8 bases are a match to TRBD1. With 10 bases clipped from V and 6 bases from J, the junction kept 5 bases outside the gene matches. The CDR3 totals 12 residues. Germline CDR1 and CDR2: WNHNN and SYGVQD (reference sequence). The CDR3, as DNA: TGCGCCACCGGACAGGGCCTTCAGCCCCAGCATTTT. Translated: CATGQGLQPQHF.

The gene calls are TRBV30 and TRBJ2-1; D gene uncertain. V was cut by 5 bases and J by 3 bases, with 8 bases left in between. The germline V gene encodes CDR1 GTSNPN and CDR2 SVGIG (reference sequence). The CDR3 covers 12 residues. The CDR3 loop reads CAWHSYYNEQFF. The DNA for the CDR3 is TGTGCCTGGCACTCCTACTACAATGAGCAGTTCTTC.

J is TRBJ2-1 and V is TRBV28, with 8 bases identical to TRBD2. Germline assignment: CDR1 MDHEN and CDR2 SYDVKM. V lost 9 bases and J lost 4; bases outside the gene matches: 8. This CDR3 has 14 residues. Here the CDR3 reads CASKGEREYNEQFF. In DNA form, the CDR3 reads TGTGCCAGTAAGGGGGAGCGGGAGTACAATGAGCAGTTCTTC.

The chain uses TRBV5-1 and TRBJ2-7; D remains ambiguous. CDR3 length equals 15 residues. Trimming removed 1 base from V and 2 bases from J, with 13 bases in between. Per germline, CDR1 SGHRS and CDR2 YFSETQ. The CDR3 is CASSLRLDRPYEQYF. CDR3 nucleotides: TGCGCCAGCAGCTTGAGATTGGATCGACCCTACGAGCAGTACTTC.